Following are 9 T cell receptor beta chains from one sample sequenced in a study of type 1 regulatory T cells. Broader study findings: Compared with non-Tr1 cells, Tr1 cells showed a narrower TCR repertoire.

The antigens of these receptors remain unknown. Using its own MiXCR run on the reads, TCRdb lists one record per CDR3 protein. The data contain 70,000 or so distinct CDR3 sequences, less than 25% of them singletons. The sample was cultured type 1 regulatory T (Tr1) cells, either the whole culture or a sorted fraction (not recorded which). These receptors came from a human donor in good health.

The CDR3 loop is CASSSPGQGTTYEQYF. The CDR3 nucleotides are TGTGCCAGCAGCTCGCCGGGACAGGGGACTACCTACGAGCAGTACTTC. The V call is TRBV5-4, the J call TRBJ2-7, with 10 bases lining up with TRBD1. V lost 3 bases to trimming and J lost 2 bases; unmatched junction nucleotides: 8. The CDR3 length is 16 residues. CDR1 and CDR2 from the germline V gene are SGHNT and YYREEE (reference sequence).

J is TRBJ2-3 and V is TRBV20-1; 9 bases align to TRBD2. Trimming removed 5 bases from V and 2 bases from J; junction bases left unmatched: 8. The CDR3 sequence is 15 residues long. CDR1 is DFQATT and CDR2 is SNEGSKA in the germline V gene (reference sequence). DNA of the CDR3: TGCAGTGCTGGGCTTAGCGGGAGTCCCACAGATACGCAGTATTTT. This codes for CSAGLSGSPTDTQYF.

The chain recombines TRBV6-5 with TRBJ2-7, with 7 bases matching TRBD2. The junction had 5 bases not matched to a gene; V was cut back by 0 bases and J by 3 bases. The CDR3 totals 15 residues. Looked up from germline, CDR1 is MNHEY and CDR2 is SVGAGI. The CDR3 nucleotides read TGTGCCAGCAGTTACTCGAAGGGCGGGAGCTACGAGCAGTACTTC. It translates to CASSYSKGGSYEQYF.

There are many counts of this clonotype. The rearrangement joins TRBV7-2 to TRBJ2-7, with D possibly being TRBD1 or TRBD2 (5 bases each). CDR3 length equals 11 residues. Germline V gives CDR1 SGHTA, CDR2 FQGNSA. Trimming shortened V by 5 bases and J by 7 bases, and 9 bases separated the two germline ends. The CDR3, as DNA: TGTGCCAGCAGCCGCAGGGAGGAGCAGTACTTC. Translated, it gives CASSRREEQYF.

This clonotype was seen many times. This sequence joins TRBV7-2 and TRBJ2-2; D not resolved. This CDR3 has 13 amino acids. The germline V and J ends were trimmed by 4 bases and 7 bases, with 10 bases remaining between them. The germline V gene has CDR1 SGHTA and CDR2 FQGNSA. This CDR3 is CASSWNVGGELFF. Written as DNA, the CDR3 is TGTGCCAGCAGCTGGAACGTGGGCGGGGAGCTGTTTTTT.

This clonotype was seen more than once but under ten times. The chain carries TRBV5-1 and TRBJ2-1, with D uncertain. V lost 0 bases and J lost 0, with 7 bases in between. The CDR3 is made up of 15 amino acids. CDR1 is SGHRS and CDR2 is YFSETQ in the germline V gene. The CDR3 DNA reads TGCGCCAGCAGCTTGGTGGAGAGCTCCTACAATGAGCAGTTCTTC. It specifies CASSLVESSYNEQFF.

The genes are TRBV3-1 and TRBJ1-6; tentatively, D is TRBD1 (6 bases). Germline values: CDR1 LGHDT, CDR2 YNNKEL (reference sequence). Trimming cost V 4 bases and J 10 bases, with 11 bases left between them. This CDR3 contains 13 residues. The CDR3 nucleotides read TGTGCCAGCAGCCGGACAGATGGGTCACCCCTCCACTTT. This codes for CASSRTDGSPLHF. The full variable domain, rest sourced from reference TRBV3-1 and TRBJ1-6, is DTAVSQTPKYLVTQMGNDKSIKCEQNLGHDTMYWYKQDSKKFLKIMFSYNNKELIINETVPNRFSPKSPDKAHLNLHINSLELGDSAVYFCASSRTDGSPLHFGNGTRLTVT.

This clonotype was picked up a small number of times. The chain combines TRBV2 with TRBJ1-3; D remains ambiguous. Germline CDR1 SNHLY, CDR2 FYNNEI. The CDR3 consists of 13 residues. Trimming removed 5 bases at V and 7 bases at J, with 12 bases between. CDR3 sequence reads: CASSSGGGNTIYF. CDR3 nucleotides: TGTGCCAGCAGTTCGGGTGGAGGCAACACCATATATTTT.

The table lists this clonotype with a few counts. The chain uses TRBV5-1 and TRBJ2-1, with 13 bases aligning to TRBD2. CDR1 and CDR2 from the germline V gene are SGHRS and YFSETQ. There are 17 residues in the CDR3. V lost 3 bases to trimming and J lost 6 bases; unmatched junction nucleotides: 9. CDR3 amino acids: CASSSGLAGVTSNEQFF. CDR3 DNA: TGCGCCAGCAGCTCCGGACTAGCGGGAGTCACGTCCAATGAGCAGTTCTTC.